The 13 T cell receptor beta chains reported below all come from one sample, sequenced in a study of blood T cell repertoires in COVID-19. Repertoires were generated with immunoSEQ multiplex PCR, while TCRdb's copy carries only in-frame clones and drops some. The sample carries over 130,000 clones, approximately 80% recorded once. Specimen: PBMCs or T cells enriched from blood (not recorded which). These receptors all stem from a middle-aged man in a cohort exposed to, infected with or recovered from COVID-19 (not recorded which).

This clone was picked up one time. The chain couples TRBV27 to TRBJ2-7; 7 nucleotides match TRBD1. With V trimmed by 4 bases and J by 6 bases, 3 bases remained unmatched. CDR1 and CDR2 from the germline V gene are MNHEY and SMNVEV (reference sequence). The CDR3 is 12 residues long. CDR3 in amino acids: CASSSQGVEQYF. Here the CDR3 DNA reads TGTGCCAGCAGTTCCCAGGGGGTCGAGCAGTACTTC.

This chain uses TRBV7-8 with TRBJ1-2; D unresolved. This CDR3 spans 13 amino acids. Germline V gives CDR1 SGHVS, CDR2 FQNEAQ. Trimming removed 4 bases from V and 5 bases from J, with 11 bases in between. CDR3 in amino acids: CASSSGSTYGYTF. CDR3 nucleotide sequence: TGTGCCAGCAGCTCCGGATCGACTTATGGCTACACCTTC.

This clone was counted once. The chain couples TRBV4-2 to TRBJ2-7; tentative D call: TRBD1 (6 bases). From germline, CDR1 is LGHNA and CDR2 YNFKEQ. This CDR3 contains 13 residues. Between the trimmed V and J ends, which lost 0 bases and 6 bases, there was a span of 9 bases. The chain's CDR3 is CASSQDWGREQYF. In DNA, the CDR3 is TGTGCCAGCAGCCAAGACTGGGGGCGCGAGCAGTACTTC.

This chain uses TRBV19 with TRBJ2-3, with a possible D match to TRBD2 (7 bases). The germline V gene encodes CDR1 LNHDA and CDR2 SQIVND (reference sequence). CDR3 length: 16 amino acids. V was cut by 4 bases and J by 4 bases, with 18 bases left in between. The CDR3: CASSKVGGGIADTQYF. CDR3 DNA sequence: TGTGCCAGTAGTAAGGTGGGGGGGGGCATCGCAGATACGCAGTATTTT.

V usage is TRBV6-5 and J usage is TRBJ1-1; 7 bases match TRBD1. The CDR3 is 14 amino acids. The V segment lost 7 bases and the J segment 1 base; nucleotides outside the gene matches: 6. CDR1 is MNHEY, CDR2 SVGAGI, per germline. The CDR3 spells CASTLTGENTEAFF. CDR3 nucleotides: TGTGCCAGCACCCTTACAGGGGAGAACACTGAAGCTTTCTTT.

The chain has TRBV4-1 and TRBJ1-6; possible D gene TRBD1, 6 bases. The germline V gene has CDR1 MGHRA and CDR2 YSYEKL. V was shortened by 0 bases and J by 4 bases, with 16 bases between the two germline ends. This CDR3 comprises 18 residues. CDR3 nucleotide sequence: TGCGCCAGCAGCCAAGATTCAGGGGAAATGCTGTATAATTCACCCCTCCACTTT. Translated: CASSQDSGEMLYNSPLHF.

V is TRBV6-6 and J is TRBJ1-2; D may be TRBD1 (6 bases). Germline CDR1 is MNHNY and CDR2 is SVGAGI (reference sequence). The CDR3 runs to 13 residues. Trimming took off 8 bases at V and 7 bases at J, with 17 bases between the two ends. The CDR3 reads CASLSGGGGGYTF. As DNA, the CDR3 is TGTGCCAGCTTAAGTGGGGGGGGCGGTGGCTACACCTTC.

This chain links TRBV27 with TRBJ2-7, with 7 bases that match TRBD2. CDR1 MNHEY and CDR2 SMNVEV come from the germline V gene (reference sequence). The CDR3 runs to 18 residues. After removal of 2 bases from V and 4 bases from J, the junction contained 17 bases not matched to a gene. CDR3 region: CASSLVWHLTSVSYEQYF. CDR3 DNA sequence: TGTGCCAGCAGTTTAGTGTGGCACCTTACTAGCGTCTCGTACGAGCAGTACTTC.

V usage is TRBV14 and J usage is TRBJ2-7; unclear D gene. This CDR3 contains 17 residues. Germline V gene data show CDR1 as SGHDN and CDR2 as FVKESK. V was cut by 1 base and J by 2 bases, with 18 bases left in between. This CDR3 is CASSQVPRLSGTYEQYF. CDR3 in DNA: TGTGCCAGCAGCCAAGTGCCTCGTCTCTCCGGTACCTACGAGCAGTACTTC.

The chain carries TRBV2 and TRBJ2-1, with a tentative D call TRBD2 (6 bases). This CDR3 is 14 amino acids long. Germline CDR1 and CDR2: SNHLY and FYNNEI. The ends were cut back, 7 bases at V and 0 bases at J, with 10 bases in the middle. The CDR3 coding sequence is TGTGCCAGCAAGGGACTTCCCTCCTACAATGAGCAGTTCTTC. Protein sequence: CASKGLPSYNEQFF.

The genes are TRBV7-9 and TRBJ2-5, with D maybe TRBD2 (6 bases). V lost 5 bases and J lost 4, with 20 bases in between. The CDR3 extends over 16 amino acids. CDR1 is SEHNR, CDR2 FQNEAQ, per germline (reference sequence). This chain's CDR3 is CASSPKAGGLGETQYF. Here the CDR3 DNA reads TGTGCCAGCAGCCCTAAGGCCGGGGGTCTGGGAGAGACCCAGTACTTC.

The V gene is TRBV9, the J gene TRBJ1-5; perhaps TRBD1 as D (5 bases). From germline, CDR1 is SGDLS and CDR2 YYNGEE. This CDR3 comprises 14 residues. V lost 4 bases to trimming and J lost 3 bases, with 11 bases between them. The CDR3 sequence: CASSLGGSNQPQHF. The CDR3 nucleotides are TGTGCCAGCAGCCTCGGGGGATCCAATCAGCCCCAGCATTTT.

This chain connects TRBV7-2 to TRBJ2-2; 11 nucleotides line up with TRBD2. The CDR3 has 17 amino acids. The germline CDR1 and CDR2 sequences are SGHTA and FQGNSA. The J segment lost 7 bases and the V segment lost 5 bases, leaving 12 bases of the junction unmatched. The CDR3 loop reads CASSISGGGAQGGELFF. CDR3 DNA: TGTGCCAGCAGCATTAGCGGGGGGGGCGCCCAGGGCGGGGAGCTGTTTTTT.